A selection of T cell receptor beta chains follows, all from one sample in a study of T cell changes during pregnancy in multiple sclerosis. Method: immunoSEQ multiplex PCR; TCRdb's copy keeps in-frame clones and lacks some. The sample includes about 36,000 clones, 85% to 95% of them seen just once. Sequences were derived from CD4+ T cells from peripheral blood mononuclear cells, sampled in the third trimester of pregnancy. These receptors originate from a female donor in good health, enrolled as a control in a pregnancy study. The CDR3 runs from the conserved cysteine through the conserved F or W. Each record gives: CDR3 DNA, CDR3 protein, clone size, CDR3 length, D gene, V gene, J gene. A D gene is named only where the DNA matches it firmly. A clone size is listed for some rows: how often the clone was seen (once, few, many), or a class if it is expanded.

CDR3 DNA: TGTGCCAGCAGGGCAACAGATCTTGAAGCTTTCTTT
CDR3 protein: CASRATDLEAFF
clone size: -
CDR3 length: 12
D gene: -
V gene: TRBV28
J gene: TRBJ1-1

CDR3 DNA: TGTGCCAGCAGCTTGGAATGGACAGTCTATGGCTACACCTTC
CDR3 protein: CASSLEWTVYGYTF
clone size: -
CDR3 length: 14
D gene: -
V gene: TRBV5-6
J gene: TRBJ1-2

CDR3 DNA: TGTGCCAGCAGGTACTATGGGGGCGATCAGCCCCAGCATTTT
CDR3 protein: CASRYYGGDQPQHF
clone size: -
CDR3 length: 14
D gene: -
V gene: TRBV2
J gene: TRBJ1-5

CDR3 DNA: TGTGCCAGCAGCCAAGGTGAGGCGGACTCGCGAGGCTACACCTTC
CDR3 protein: CASSQGEADSRGYTF
clone size: -
CDR3 length: 15
D gene: -
V gene: TRBV4-2
J gene: TRBJ1-2

CDR3 DNA: TGTGCCAGCAGCTTAACTATGGAGGGGCTTGGCTATGGCTACACCTTC
CDR3 protein: CASSLTMEGLGYGYTF
clone size: -
CDR3 length: 16
D gene: -
V gene: TRBV7-8
J gene: TRBJ1-2

CDR3 DNA: TGTGCCACCAGGGATAGGGCGGGACTTTCCTACGAGCAGTACTTC
CDR3 protein: CATRDRAGLSYEQYF
clone size: once
CDR3 length: 15
D gene: -
V gene: TRBV15
J gene: TRBJ2-7

CDR3 DNA: TGTGCCAGCAGCCCTATACACGGGAGCTCCTACGAGCAGTACTTC
CDR3 protein: CASSPIHGSSYEQYF
clone size: -
CDR3 length: 15
D gene: -
V gene: TRBV5-4
J gene: TRBJ2-7

CDR3 DNA: TGTGCCAGTAGTATGATCGTTCCCTCGAGAGAAAAACTGTTTTTT
CDR3 protein: CASSMIVPSREKLFF
clone size: -
CDR3 length: 15
D gene: -
V gene: TRBV19
J gene: TRBJ1-4

CDR3 DNA: TGTGCCAGCAGCCCACAGGGAAAGGGCACTGAAGCTTTCTTT
CDR3 protein: CASSPQGKGTEAFF
clone size: -
CDR3 length: 14
D gene: -
V gene: TRBV7-9
J gene: TRBJ1-1

CDR3 DNA: TGCAGCGCCCTTAGCGGGGGGGCGAGAGATACGCAGTATTTT
CDR3 protein: CSALSGGARDTQYF
clone size: once
CDR3 length: 14
D gene: TRBD2
V gene: TRBV29-1
J gene: TRBJ2-3

CDR3 DNA: TGCGCCAGCAGCCAAGGGTCTTACGGTGAGCAGTTCTTC
CDR3 protein: CASSQGSYGEQFF
clone size: -
CDR3 length: 13
D gene: -
V gene: TRBV4-3
J gene: TRBJ2-1

CDR3 DNA: TGTGCCAGCGACCCAGGGGTCGTGGATACGCAGTATTTT
CDR3 protein: CASDPGVVDTQYF
clone size: -
CDR3 length: 13
D gene: -
V gene: TRBV6-1
J gene: TRBJ2-3

CDR3 DNA: TGTGCCAGCAGCTTCTCGGGACAGGGGCGCCAAGAGACCCAGTACTTC
CDR3 protein: CASSFSGQGRQETQYF
clone size: -
CDR3 length: 16
D gene: TRBD1
V gene: TRBV7-2
J gene: TRBJ2-5